A single sample gave rise to the 20 T cell receptor beta chains below, sequenced in a study of Graves' ophthalmopathy and Graves' hyperthyroidism. RNA transcripts were the template, and TCR beta CDR3 regions were amplified from them. RT-PCR in the first round used HTBI primers; a second-round multiplex PCR followed. TCRdb ran MiXCR on the multiplex PCR reads and lists one entry per CDR3 protein. The sample consists of approximately 410,000 distinct CDR3 sequences, 15% to 19% of them appearing once. Sequenced sample: peripheral blood. The source is a woman aged 18-29 years with stable Graves' hyperthyroidism.

This clonotype has a handful of counts. This rearrangement joins TRBV20-1 to TRBJ1-1; TRBD1 matches at 7 bases. V gave up 5 bases and J gave up 6 bases; unmatched junction bases: 6. In germline, CDR1 is DFQATT, CDR2 SNEGSKA (reference sequence). This CDR3 has 12 residues. As DNA, the CDR3 is TGCAGTGCTTGGGGAGGGACAGCTGAAGCTTTCTTT. It yields the protein CSAWGGTAEAFF.

This clonotype showed up many times. J is TRBJ1-1 and V is TRBV27; D is unresolved. The germline V gene has CDR1 MNHEY and CDR2 SMNVEV (reference sequence). V lost 7 bases to trimming and J lost 5 bases, with 8 bases between them. This CDR3 is 11 amino acids long. CDR3 sequence reads: CASTGRTEAFF. The CDR3 DNA reads TGTGCCAGCACCGGGAGAACTGAAGCTTTCTTT.

The chain joins TRBV2 to TRBJ1-2, with D possibly being TRBD1 (6 bases). Germline V lookup: CDR1 SNHLY, CDR2 FYNNEI. Trimming shortened V by 10 bases and J by 7 bases, and 19 bases separated the two germline ends. This CDR3 region has 13 residues. The CDR3: CATQWRQASGYTF. CDR3 bases: TGTGCCACCCAATGGAGACAGGCTAGTGGCTACACCTTC.

This clonotype showed up many times. This sequence joins TRBV6-2 or TRBV6-3 and TRBJ1-5, with a weak D call TRBD1 (6 bases). V lost 7 bases and J 2 bases, leaving 9 bases between the germline ends. CDR3 size: 13 residues. Germline-derived CDR1 and CDR2 are MNHEY and SVGEGT. CDR3 amino acids: CASTQGGNQPQHF. The CDR3 region has the DNA TGTGCCAGCACACAGGGCGGCAATCAGCCCCAGCATTTT.

This clonotype was seen repeatedly, ten times or more. The rearrangement uses TRBV7-9 and TRBJ2-2; weak D call: TRBD1 (5 bases). The CDR3 runs 14 residues. Per the germline V gene, CDR1 is SEHNR and CDR2 is FQNEAQ (reference sequence). The V and J ends lost 6 bases and 2 bases respectively, with 10 bases between them. CDR3 residues: CASRPGFNTGELFF. DNA for the CDR3: TGTGCCAGCAGACCAGGGTTTAACACCGGGGAGCTGTTTTTT.

This clonotype was observed at least ten times. This chain uses TRBV2 with TRBJ2-5, with D possibly being TRBD1 or TRBD2 (5 bases each). V was trimmed by 5 bases and J by 2 bases, leaving 9 bases between them. Per the germline V gene, CDR1 is SNHLY and CDR2 is FYNNEI. The CDR3 has 13 amino acids. The DNA for the CDR3 is TGTGCCAGCAGTTGGGGGAAGCAAGAGACCCAGTACTTC. The encoded protein is CASSWGKQETQYF.

This clonotype was recorded many times. The chain couples TRBV2 to TRBJ1-2; 9 bases align to TRBD1. CDR3 length: 16 amino acids. J lost 4 bases, V lost 9 bases, and 15 bases had no gene match. Germline values: CDR1 SNHLY, CDR2 FYNNEI. The CDR3: CASRPGQGGWGYGYTF. The CDR3 DNA is TGTGCCAGTCGGCCGGGACAGGGAGGCTGGGGCTATGGCTACACCTTC. Full variable domain (missing parts from reference TRBV2 and TRBJ1-2): EPEVTQTPSHQVTQMGQEVILRCVPISNHLYFYWYRQILGQKVEFLVSFYNNEISEKSEIFDDQFSVERPDGSNFTLKIRSTKLEDSAMYFCASRPGQGGWGYGYTFGSGTRLTVV.

This clonotype came up many times. V gene TRBV12-3 or TRBV12-4 combines with J gene TRBJ2-5; 12 bases line up with TRBD2. The CDR3 runs 15 residues. The junction had 4 bases not matched to a gene; V was cut back by 7 bases and J by 1 base. CDR3 sequence reads: CASTKTSGGQETQYF. The CDR3 nucleotides are TGTGCCAGCACCAAGACTAGCGGGGGCCAAGAGACCCAGTACTTC.

This chain uses TRBV6-5 with TRBJ2-5; weak D call: TRBD1 (6 bases). CDR1 is MNHEY and CDR2 is SVGAGI in the germline V gene. With 4 bases removed from V and 3 bases from J, the gap between germline ends came to 15 bases. The CDR3 loop spans 15 amino acids. CDR3 sequence reads: CASSSSLRTEETQYF. The CDR3 region has the DNA TGTGCCAGCAGTTCGTCCCTCCGGACAGAAGAGACCCAGTACTTC.

This clonotype was seen many times. V is TRBV12-3 or TRBV12-4 and J is TRBJ1-6; TRBD1 matches 9 bases. CDR3 length: 12 amino acids. V dropped 5 bases and J dropped 12; count of bases not matched to a gene: 2. The CDR3 reads CASSGQGKPLHF. The CDR3 nucleotides are TGTGCCAGCAGTGGACAGGGGAAACCCCTCCACTTT.

The table lists this clonotype with many counts. The J gene is TRBJ2-7, the V gene TRBV27; 9 bases line up with TRBD1. Looked up from germline, CDR1 is MNHEY and CDR2 is SMNVEV (reference sequence). The V segment lost 6 bases and the J segment 5 bases; nucleotides outside the gene matches: 11. This CDR3 has 15 amino acids. For the CDR3, the DNA is TGTGCCAGCAGGGTCGGGGGACAGGGTAGGGACGAGCAGTACTTC. Protein: CASRVGGQGRDEQYF.

This clonotype was seen at least ten times. The chain has TRBV12-3 or TRBV12-4 and TRBJ1-1; tentatively, D is TRBD1 (5 bases). V was trimmed by 6 bases and J by 5 bases, leaving 19 bases between them. The CDR3 has 15 amino acids. The CDR3 here is CASRHEQEWVTEAFF. The CDR3 DNA reads TGTGCCAGCAGACACGAACAGGAGTGGGTTACTGAAGCTTTCTTT.

This clonotype showed up many times. This chain links TRBV5-1 with TRBJ2-5; 7 bases line up with TRBD1. The length of the CDR3 is 15 residues. V shed 4 bases and J 5 bases; nucleotides not matched to a gene: 11. Germline V CDR1 and CDR2: SGHRS, YFSETQ. The CDR3 nucleotides are TGCGCCAGCAGCCCCAACCGACAGGGATCGGAGACCCAGTACTTC. Translated: CASSPNRQGSETQYF.

The chain carries TRBV7-8 and TRBJ1-1; a possible D gene is TRBD1 (6 bases). Per germline, CDR1 SGHVS and CDR2 FQNEAQ. V dropped 5 bases and J dropped 2 bases, with 18 bases sitting between them. CDR3 length: 16 residues. For the CDR3, the DNA is TGTGCCAGCAGCGCCCTAAGAAGGGGGTTCAACACTGAAGCTTTCTTT. This translates into CASSALRRGFNTEAFF.

A few counts support this clonotype. The J gene is TRBJ1-2, the V gene TRBV4-1; TRBD1 matches at 7 bases. The CDR3 has 17 residues. CDR1 and CDR2 (germline): MGHRA, YSYEKL. Trimming at V came to 2 bases and at J to 7 bases, leaving 16 bases not matched to a gene. The CDR3 region has the DNA TGCGCCAGCAGCCAACGTAACATACAGGGGAGGTCGGCTGGCTACACCTTC. Its protein product is CASSQRNIQGRSAGYTF.

Details on this clonotype: At one of its ends the junction is not consistent with the germline gene, which may arise from a read error. The chain links TRBV5-1 to TRBJ1-1; unclear D gene. Germline V CDR1 and CDR2: SGHRS, YFSETQ. The CDR3 runs 14 residues. The CDR3 DNA reads TGCGCCAGCAGCTCGACCTCAGAAAACACTGAAGCTTTATTC. Protein sequence: CASSSTSENTEALF.

This clonotype was seen more than once but under ten times. This rearrangement joins TRBV4-2 to TRBJ1-2; no clear D. V was shortened by 3 bases and J by 0 bases, with 11 bases between the two germline ends. The CDR3 is 15 amino acids. Germline V CDR1 and CDR2: LGHNA, YNFKEQ. CDR3 DNA sequence: TGTGCCAGCAGCCAGGAGGGAGCTACTAACTATGGCTACACCTTC. It specifies CASSQEGATNYGYTF.

In this sample, this clonotype turned up many times. The chain is built from TRBV9 and TRBJ2-5, with a possible D match to TRBD2 (5 bases). Germline values: CDR1 SGDLS, CDR2 YYNGEE. V was cut by 2 bases and J by 2 bases, with 16 bases left in between. CDR3 size: 16 residues. Here the CDR3 reads CASSVDGGSQQETQYF. Written as DNA, the CDR3 is TGTGCCAGCAGCGTGGACGGCGGGTCGCAACAAGAGACCCAGTACTTC.

This clonotype was recorded at least ten times. The chain joins TRBV6-1 to TRBJ1-5; D remains ambiguous. CDR3 length: 12 amino acids. V lost 6 bases and J 4 bases, leaving 7 bases between the germline ends. Germline-derived CDR1 and CDR2 are MNHNS and SASEGT. CDR3 DNA sequence: TGTGCCAGCAGAGGAGGGAATCAGCCCCAGCATTTT. It encodes CASRGGNQPQHF.

At least ten counts were recorded for this clonotype. V usage is TRBV6-5 and J usage is TRBJ2-7, with D uncertain. The CDR3 spans 16 residues. Trimming cost V 5 bases and J 2 bases, with 19 bases left between them. Germline CDR1 is MNHEY and CDR2 is SVGAGI. CDR3 in amino acids: CASSPPPGTATYEQYF. In DNA form, the CDR3 reads TGTGCCAGCAGTCCCCCCCCGGGCACCGCGACCTACGAGCAGTACTTC.